The rows below give T cell receptor beta chains drawn from one sample of a study of T cell repertoires in cytomegalovirus infection. TCRdb used MiXCR to reprocess the reads, holding one entry per CDR3 protein. This sample yields 80,000 to 130,000 distinct CDR3 sequences, of which roughly a quarter are seen a single time; about 39% belongs to the top ten. The sample taken for sequencing was CD8+ T cells from PBMCs. Receptors were obtained from a human donor in good health (CMV status not recorded). Some clones in this sample may be carry-over from other donors' samples. Both conserved end residues are part of each CDR3. Fields, in order: clone size, J gene, V gene, D gene, CDR3 protein, CDR3 DNA. The D gene is left open where the match is weak. Clone size is given for some rows only: seen once, a few or many times, or a class if the clone is expanded.

few TRBJ2-3 TRBV27 - CASSFSRGMTDTQYF TGTGCCAGCAGTTTCTCGCGAGGGATGACAGATACGCAGTATTTT
- TRBJ2-5 TRBV5-6 - CASSISGLETQYF TGTGCCAGCAGCATTAGTGGGCTCGAGACCCAGTACTTC
many TRBJ1-3 TRBV7-2 - CASSLVTDSSGNTIYF TGTGCCAGCAGCTTAGTTACTGATAGCTCTGGAAACACCATATATTTT
many TRBJ2-3 TRBV28 - CASSFRVLTDTQYF TGTGCCAGCAGTTTCCGTGTACTTACAGATACGCAGTATTTT
- TRBJ2-7 TRBV7-4 TRBD2 CAIGGDLSYEQYF TGTGCCATCGGGGGGGACCTCTCCTACGAGCAGTACTTC
- TRBJ2-1 TRBV12-3/TRBV12-4 TRBD2 CASRSGAPYNEQFF TGTGCCAGCAGGAGCGGGGCGCCCTACAATGAGCAGTTCTTC
many TRBJ2-2 TRBV28 - CASSLVTGPTGELFF TGTGCCAGCAGTTTAGTTACAGGGCCCACCGGGGAGCTGTTTTTT
- TRBJ1-5 TRBV6-2/TRBV6-3 - CASSPTTDSVGNQPQHF TGTGCCAGCAGTCCAACTACAGATTCTGTGGGCAATCAGCCCCAGCATTTT
- TRBJ2-7 TRBV28 TRBD2 CASSSRTSGPREGEQYF TGTGCCAGCAGCTCCAGGACTAGCGGGCCTCGGGAGGGCGAGCAGTACTTC
- TRBJ2-3 TRBV6-4 - CASSDSPPGGGTDTQYF TGTGCCAGCAGTGACTCTCCTCCCGGTGGTGGCACAGATACGCAGTATTTT
few TRBJ2-3 TRBV11-2 - CASSLLGNADTQYF TGTGCCAGCAGCTTGCTCGGGAACGCAGATACGCAGTATTTT
many TRBJ2-6 TRBV6-1 - CASSFDLHSGANVLTF TGTGCCAGCAGTTTCGATCTACACTCTGGGGCCAACGTCCTGACTTTC
- TRBJ1-3 TRBV9 TRBD1 CASSGQGSGNTIYF TGTGCCAGCAGCGGACAGGGATCTGGAAACACCATATATTTT
- TRBJ2-1 TRBV6-2/TRBV6-3 - CASSYSPPRASGRNEQFF TGTGCCAGCAGTTACTCCCCCCCCCGGGCGAGTGGCCGGAATGAGCAGTTCTTC
- TRBJ2-7 TRBV7-2 TRBD1 CASSQGEYEQYF TGTGCCAGCAGCCAGGGGGAGTACGAGCAGTACTTC
- TRBJ2-1 TRBV19 TRBD1 CASRSSAGGFNNEQFF TGTGCCAGTAGATCCTCCGCAGGGGGCTTTAACAATGAGCAGTTCTTC
once TRBJ1-6 TRBV19 TRBD1 CASSLGQGANSPLHF TGTGCCAGTAGTTTGGGACAGGGGGCTAATTCACCCCTCCACTTT
few TRBJ2-5 TRBV4-2 - CASSQTPGLQETQYF TGTGCCAGCAGCCAAACCCCGGGACTTCAAGAGACCCAGTACTTC
- TRBJ1-3 TRBV7-8 - CASSPNPGPSGNTIYF TGTGCCAGCAGCCCGAACCCCGGGCCCTCTGGAAACACCATATATTTT
few TRBJ2-1 TRBV6-5 TRBD2 CASSYSINAGGLNEQFF TGTGCCAGCAGTTACTCGATTAATGCGGGAGGGCTAAATGAGCAGTTCTTC
few TRBJ1-1 TRBV19 - CASTHGATEAFF TGTGCCAGTACCCATGGGGCCACTGAAGCTTTCTTT
- TRBJ1-2 TRBV10-2 - CASSESEGSPRYGYTF TGCGCCAGCAGTGAGTCGGAGGGATCCCCTCGCTATGGCTACACCTTC
- TRBJ2-1 TRBV20-1 TRBD2 CSARDLGTSIGEQFF TGCAGTGCTAGAGATTTAGGGACTAGCATTGGGGAGCAGTTCTTC
- TRBJ2-3 TRBV5-1 - CASSLERDSTDTQYF TGCGCCAGCAGCTTGGAACGCGATAGCACAGATACGCAGTATTTT
- TRBJ2-7 TRBV27 - CASNPGSPYEQYF TGTGCCAGCAACCCCGGATCTCCCTACGAGCAGTACTTC
- TRBJ2-7 TRBV14 - CASSQDTDSAYYEQYF TGTGCCAGCAGCCAAGACACGGACAGTGCTTACTACGAGCAGTACTTC
few TRBJ2-2 TRBV5-6 TRBD2 CASRPGLAEKLNTGELFF TGTGCCAGCAGGCCAGGACTAGCGGAAAAACTGAACACCGGGGAGCTGTTTTTT
few TRBJ1-1 TRBV27 - CASSFRGGSEAFF TGTGCCAGCAGTTTCAGGGGAGGGAGCGAAGCTTTCTTT